A single sample is the source of the 31 T cell receptor beta chains below, sequenced in a study of OX40 agonist ivuxolimab in advanced cancers. TCRdb's copy holds only in-frame clones and misses some; the assay was immunoSEQ multiplex PCR. The sample consists of 45,000 to 70,000 clones, approximately 83% of them appearing once. The specimen comprised CD4+ or CD8+ T cells sorted from blood, sampled in a trial of the OX40 agonist ivuxolimab. The receptors shown here come from an adult with an advanced solid tumor such as melanoma, head and neck, liver or kidney cancer.

V gene TRBV7-6 combines with J gene TRBJ1-1; no clear D. The CDR3 has 14 residues. V dropped 0 bases and J dropped 6 bases, with 11 bases sitting between them. The germline V gene has CDR1 SGHVS and CDR2 FNYEAQ. The CDR3 nucleotides are TGTGCCAGCAGCTTAGCGCGGGTAGGGTCTGAAGCTTTCTTT. The encoded protein is CASSLARVGSEAFF.

V and J are TRBV11-2 and TRBJ2-1; D unresolved. Trimming left V 0 bases short and J 11 bases short, with 5 bases between. The CDR3 runs to 11 residues. Looked up from germline, CDR1 is SGHAT and CDR2 is FQNNGV. The CDR3 DNA is TGTGCCAGCAGCTTAGATCTGAAGCAGTTCTTC. Translation: CASSLDLKQFF.

The chain couples TRBV4-2 to TRBJ2-5, with 11 bases identical to TRBD2. CDR3 length: 16 amino acids. V gave up 4 bases and J gave up 4 bases; unmatched junction bases: 8. Germline V gene data show CDR1 as LGHNA and CDR2 as YNFKEQ. CDR3 sequence: CASSLTAGTSGETQYF. The CDR3 DNA follows: TGTGCCAGCAGCCTTACCGCCGGGACTAGCGGAGAGACCCAGTACTTC.

This clone turned up a few times. In nucleotides, the CDR3 is TGTGCCAGCAGTTTGGGTTCTGCTAGTCAGCCCCAGCATTTT. Translation gives CASSLGSASQPQHF. The V and J genes are TRBV27 and TRBJ1-5; no definite D call. CDR3 size: 14 residues. Germline V gene sequence: CDR1 MNHEY, CDR2 SMNVEV (reference sequence). V lost 3 bases, J lost 6 bases, and 12 bases lay in between.

This sequence joins TRBV6-1 and TRBJ2-1, with 10 bases identical to TRBD2. This CDR3 region has 15 residues. V lost 6 bases, J lost 5 bases, and 7 bases stayed unmatched. The germline CDR1 and CDR2 sequences are MNHNS and SASEGT. CDR3 protein: CASRGGLARNNEQFF. The DNA for the CDR3 is TGTGCCAGCAGAGGGGGACTAGCGAGAAACAATGAGCAGTTCTTC.

This chain joins TRBV5-4 and TRBJ1-1; 7 bases align to TRBD1. Germline-derived CDR1 and CDR2 are SGHNT and YYREEE (reference sequence). This CDR3 region has 12 residues. V dropped 0 bases and J dropped 8; count of bases not matched to a gene: 1. CDR3 amino acids: CASSLDRGEAFF. The CDR3 DNA follows: TGTGCCAGCAGCTTGGACAGGGGAGAAGCTTTCTTT.

The chain uses TRBV5-1 and TRBJ1-4; the D gene is possibly TRBD1 (5 bases). CDR1 and CDR2 (germline): SGHRS, YFSETQ. Between the trimmed V and J ends, which lost 0 bases and 5 bases, there was a span of 14 bases. This CDR3 has 16 amino acids. The CDR3: CASSLDVGGENEKLFF. CDR3 in DNA: TGCGCCAGCAGCTTGGATGTCGGGGGGGAGAATGAAAAACTGTTTTTT.

The V and J genes are TRBV9 and TRBJ2-7; tentatively, D is TRBD2 (6 bases). Germline V gives CDR1 SGDLS, CDR2 YYNGEE. The V end lost 4 bases, the J end lost 2 bases, and 13 bases lay between the germline ends. The length of the CDR3 is 14 residues. The CDR3 bases are TGTGCCAGCAGCCCCGGACTATTCACCTACGAGCAGTACTTC. Residues: CASSPGLFTYEQYF. The full variable domain, completed using reference TRBV9 and TRBJ2-7, is DSGVTQTPKHLITATGQRVTLRCSPRSGDLSVYWYQQSLDQGLQFLIQYYNGEERAKGNILERFSAQQFPDLHSELNLSSLELGDSALYFCASSPGLFTYEQYFGPGTRLTVT.

This clone was seen a handful of times. The CDR3 nucleotides read TGTGCCAGCAGCCTCCAGGGGACGGTTTCGGCCTACGAGCAGTACTTC. It yields the protein CASSLQGTVSAYEQYF. V and J are TRBV5-4 and TRBJ2-7, with D possibly being TRBD1 (6 bases). Deletions cut 4 bases from V and 2 bases from J, with 19 bases between. Germline values: CDR1 SGHNT, CDR2 YYREEE (reference sequence). The CDR3 is made up of 16 amino acids.

The V call is TRBV5-1, the J call TRBJ2-1, with D perhaps TRBD1 (5 bases). From germline, CDR1 is SGHRS and CDR2 YFSETQ. Trimming took off 0 bases at V and 8 bases at J, with 9 bases between the two ends. The CDR3 covers 13 residues. The CDR3 nucleotides read TGCGCCAGCAGCTTGGGGACCAGGGATGAGCAGTTCTTC. It encodes CASSLGTRDEQFF.

The chain combines TRBV11-3 with TRBJ2-3; unclear D gene. The CDR3 runs 15 residues. Trimming stripped 5 bases from V and 4 bases from J, with 16 bases between. The germline V gene has CDR1 SGHNT and CDR2 YENEEA. The CDR3, as DNA: TGTGCCAGCAGCACCCATGGCGGTGCTGCAGATACGCAGTATTTT. Residues: CASSTHGGAADTQYF.

The chain combines TRBV5-1 with TRBJ1-1; D possibly corresponds to TRBD1 (6 bases). With 3 bases removed from V and 6 bases from J, the gap between germline ends came to 15 bases. The CDR3 spans 14 residues. Germline lookup yields CDR1 SGHRS and CDR2 YFSETQ. CDR3 DNA: TGCGCCAGCAGCTACAAACAGGGTTTCTCTGAAGCTTTCTTT. Translation: CASSYKQGFSEAFF.

CDR3 bases: TGTGCCAGTAGTATAGATCCTACTTACGAGCAGTACTTC. It yields the protein CASSIDPTYEQYF. The V call is TRBV19, the J call TRBJ2-7; no reliable D call. CDR1 and CDR2 from the germline V gene are LNHDA and SQIVND (reference sequence). This CDR3 has 13 residues. The V end was cut by 0 bases, the J end by 4 bases, with 7 bases between.

The rearrangement joins TRBV7-2 to TRBJ1-1; 7 bases are a match to TRBD1. The CDR3 is 12 residues long. V shed 0 bases and J 10 bases; nucleotides not matched to a gene: 2. CDR1 SGHTA and CDR2 FQGNSA come from the germline V gene. CDR3: CASSLARQGAFF. CDR3 DNA: TGTGCCAGCAGCTTAGCTAGACAGGGAGCTTTCTTT.

J is TRBJ1-2 and V is TRBV5-4; TRBD1 is a possible D gene (5 bases). Trimming cost V 2 bases and J 8 bases, with 19 bases left between them. From germline, CDR1 is SGHNT and CDR2 YYREEE (reference sequence). This CDR3 is built from 15 residues. The DNA for the CDR3 is TGTGCCAGCAGCTTAATAGGGACCCCCCGGAGGGGCTACACCTTC. Protein sequence: CASSLIGTPRRGYTF.

On this clone itself: The sample holds other DNA sequences that translate to the same CDR3. The gene calls are TRBV15 and TRBJ2-5, with a tentative D call TRBD1 (6 bases). V was clipped by 3 bases and J by 5 bases, with 22 bases between them. Looked up from germline, CDR1 is LNHNV and CDR2 is YYDKDF (reference sequence). The CDR3 contains 17 residues. The CDR3 DNA reads TGTGCCACCAGCAGCGACGACAGGCCAAAAGGACGGGAGACCCAGTACTTC. The encoded protein is CATSSDDRPKGRETQYF.

This sequence joins TRBV15 and TRBJ2-6; D is unresolved. This CDR3 region has 17 residues. V dropped 0 bases and J dropped 1 base, with 10 bases sitting between them. Germline V gives CDR1 LNHNV, CDR2 YYDKDF (reference sequence). CDR3 region: CATSRENVGSGANVLTF. As DNA, the CDR3 is TGTGCCACCAGCAGAGAGAACGTCGGGTCTGGGGCCAACGTCCTGACTTTC.

The V call is TRBV29-1, the J call TRBJ1-1; unclear D gene. V shed 0 bases and J shed 4 bases, with 6 bases lying between them. Germline lookup yields CDR1 SQVTM and CDR2 ANQGSEA. The CDR3 length is 12 residues. CDR3 sequence (DNA): TGCAGCGTTGAAGATACGGGCACTGAAGCTTTCTTT. Amino acid sequence: CSVEDTGTEAFF.

The chain uses TRBV5-6 and TRBJ2-1, with 11 bases that match TRBD1. V was clipped by 3 bases and J by 5 bases; unmatched bases: 13. In germline, CDR1 is SGHDT, CDR2 YYEEEE. The CDR3 is 18 amino acids. This CDR3 is CASSSNFRDRGMNNEQFF. Written as DNA, the CDR3 is TGTGCCAGCAGCTCGAATTTCCGGGACAGGGGGATGAACAATGAGCAGTTCTTC.

The chain carries TRBV9 and TRBJ2-2; unclear D gene. The V end was cut by 5 bases, the J end by 2 bases, with 13 bases between. CDR3 length: 15 amino acids. Germline loops: CDR1 SGDLS, CDR2 YYNGEE. The CDR3 sequence is CASSLSYENTGELFF. The CDR3 nucleotides are TGTGCCAGCAGTCTAAGTTACGAAAACACCGGGGAGCTGTTTTTT. Full variable domain (outside the CDR3, taken from reference TRBV9 and TRBJ2-2): DSGVTQTPKHLITATGQRVTLRCSPRSGDLSVYWYQQSLDQGLQFLIQYYNGEERAKGNILERFSAQQFPDLHSELNLSSLELGDSALYFCASSLSYENTGELFFGEGSRLTVL.

The chain combines TRBV6-5 with TRBJ1-1, with a tentative D call TRBD1 (6 bases). CDR3 size: 14 residues. V lost 2 bases to trimming and J lost 1 base, with 8 bases between them. Germline V lookup: CDR1 MNHEY, CDR2 SVGAGI. The CDR3 sequence is CASSYGQPNTEAFF. The CDR3 DNA follows: TGTGCCAGCAGTTACGGACAGCCGAACACTGAAGCTTTCTTT.

The V gene is TRBV5-1, the J gene TRBJ2-7, with no clear D. Between the trimmed V and J ends, which lost 0 bases and 0 bases, there was a span of 10 bases. CDR3 length equals 15 residues. Germline V gene sequence: CDR1 SGHRS, CDR2 YFSETQ. The CDR3 DNA follows: TGCGCCAGCAGCTTGGTAACAGACCCCTCCTACGAGCAGTACTTC. Residues: CASSLVTDPSYEQYF. Complete variable domain (other parts from reference TRBV5-1 and TRBJ2-7): KAGVTQTPRYLIKTRGQQVTLSCSPISGHRSVSWYQQTPGQGLQFLFEYFSETQRNKGNFPGRFSGRQFSNSRSEMNVSTLELGDSALYLCASSLVTDPSYEQYFGPGTRLTVT.

This rearrangement joins TRBV5-4 to TRBJ2-5; 7 bases are shared with TRBD2. Germline-derived CDR1 and CDR2 are SGHNT and YYREEE (reference sequence). This CDR3 region has 15 residues. V lost 4 bases and J lost 1; bases outside the gene matches: 7. This CDR3 reads CASSRDPSGQETQYF. Written as DNA, the CDR3 is TGTGCCAGCAGCCGGGACCCTAGCGGCCAAGAGACCCAGTACTTC.

This chain joins TRBV6-6 and TRBJ1-4, with 7 bases lining up with TRBD1. Germline V lookup: CDR1 MNHNY, CDR2 SVGAGI (reference sequence). The CDR3 has 15 amino acids. The V and J ends lost 6 bases and 8 bases, in that order; junction bases with no gene match: 12. The CDR3: CASSPGGGPREKLFF. CDR3 nucleotides: TGTGCCAGCAGCCCCGGAGGGGGCCCCCGAGAAAAACTGTTTTTT.

The chain combines TRBV28 with TRBJ2-5; TRBD1 matches 7 bases. This CDR3 contains 13 residues. V lost 6 bases, J lost 5 bases, and 6 bases stayed unmatched. The V gene's germline CDR1 is MDHEN and CDR2 SYDVKM. The CDR3 loop reads CASSLGGWETQYF. CDR3 DNA sequence: TGTGCCAGCAGCCTAGGGGGCTGGGAGACCCAGTACTTC. Full variable domain (outside the CDR3, taken from reference TRBV28 and TRBJ2-5): DVKVTQSSRYLVKRTGEKVFLECVQDMDHENMFWYRQDPGLGLRLIYFSYDVKMKEKGDIPEGYSVSREKKERFSLILESASTNQTSMYLCASSLGGWETQYFGPGTRLLVL.

The chain combines TRBV28 with TRBJ1-5, with TRBD1 as a possible D gene (5 bases). Germline V gene data show CDR1 as MDHEN and CDR2 as SYDVKM. V was pared by 7 bases and J by 7 bases, with 14 bases between. The CDR3 is made up of 13 amino acids. The CDR3 DNA reads as TGTGCCAGCATTTCGGGGGGAAGGCAGCCCCAGCATTTT. Translated, it gives CASISGGRQPQHF. Variable domain in full (rest from reference TRBV28 and TRBJ1-5): DVKVTQSSRYLVKRTGEKVFLECVQDMDHENMFWYRQDPGLGLRLIYFSYDVKMKEKGDIPEGYSVSREKKERFSLILESASTNQTSMYLCASISGGRQPQHFGDGTRLSIL.

This chain connects TRBV9 to TRBJ1-1; D perhaps matches TRBD1 (6 bases). Germline CDR1 is SGDLS and CDR2 is YYNGEE. V lost 0 bases and J 6 bases, leaving 9 bases between the germline ends. There are 13 residues in the CDR3. The DNA of the CDR3 is TGTGCCAGCAGCGTAGTGGGGGCCTCTGAAGCTTTCTTT. Its translation is CASSVVGASEAFF.

This chain connects TRBV6-6 to TRBJ1-1; possibly TRBD1 for D (5 bases). V was shortened by 7 bases and J by 1 base, with 13 bases between the two germline ends. Looked up from germline, CDR1 is MNHNY and CDR2 is SVGAGI (reference sequence). This CDR3 spans 14 amino acids. The CDR3 DNA follows: TGTGCCAGCACCCAACGGGGCAAGAACACTGAAGCTTTCTTT. It codes for CASTQRGKNTEAFF.

CDR3 in amino acids: CAWSVSTSGREQYF. CDR3 nucleotides: TGTGCCTGGAGTGTCTCGACTAGCGGGCGCGAGCAGTACTTC. The V gene is TRBV30, the J gene TRBJ2-7; 10 bases are a match to TRBD2. The germline CDR1 and CDR2 sequences are GTSNPN and SVGIG (reference sequence). The V gene end was trimmed by 0 bases and the J gene end by 6 bases; junction bases not matched to a gene: 5. The CDR3 is 14 residues long.

The chain joins TRBV9 to TRBJ2-7, with D perhaps matching TRBD2 (5 bases). CDR1 and CDR2 from the germline V gene are SGDLS and YYNGEE. The ends were cut back, 4 bases at V and 3 bases at J, with 14 bases in the middle. CDR3 length equals 14 residues. CDR3 sequence: CASSQGRGNYEQYF. The DNA for the CDR3 is TGTGCCAGCAGCCAAGGACGGGGTAACTACGAGCAGTACTTC. The full variable domain, rest sourced from reference TRBV9 and TRBJ2-7, is DSGVTQTPKHLITATGQRVTLRCSPRSGDLSVYWYQQSLDQGLQFLIQYYNGEERAKGNILERFSAQQFPDLHSELNLSSLELGDSALYFCASSQGRGNYEQYFGPGTRLTVT.

The V gene is TRBV10-2, the J gene TRBJ2-3; TRBD2 agrees at 8 bases. CDR1 is WSHSY and CDR2 is SAAADI in the germline V gene. CDR3 length: 14 residues. The J segment lost 0 bases and the V segment lost 9 bases, leaving 5 bases of the junction unmatched. CDR3 sequence reads: CASTSGTSTDTQYF. The CDR3 bases are TGCGCCAGTACTAGCGGAACTAGCACAGATACGCAGTATTTT.